A single sample is the source of the 17 T cell receptor beta chains below, sequenced in a study of early T cells in non-severe SARS-CoV-2 infection. TCRdb passed the 5' RACE reads through MiXCR, listing each CDR3 protein once. The sample lists roughly 100,000 distinct CDR3 sequences; around 15% were seen once. Sequencing used whole blood. These receptors were obtained from an adult who was a healthcare worker with PCR-confirmed SARS-CoV-2 infection or an uninfected control (not recorded which).

The CDR3 sequence is CASSSRVAGGLSDTQYF. The CDR3 DNA is TGTGCCAGCAGCTCCCGGGTTGCGGGGGGGCTTTCAGATACGCAGTATTTT. The chain combines TRBV7-2 with TRBJ2-3, with TRBD2 identical over 9 bases. The V and J ends lost 4 bases and 4 bases, in that order; junction bases with no gene match: 12. Germline values: CDR1 SGHTA, CDR2 FQGNSA. CDR3 length: 17 residues.

The chain joins TRBV7-8 to TRBJ1-5; 8 positions match TRBD1. From germline, CDR1 is SGHVS and CDR2 FQNEAQ. The V gene end was trimmed by 4 bases and the J gene end by 4 bases; junction bases not matched to a gene: 6. The CDR3 runs 15 residues. The CDR3 nucleotides read TGTGCCAGCAGCTCGGCGGGACAGGTGAATCAGCCCCAGCATTTT. Translation gives CASSSAGQVNQPQHF.

The chain employs TRBV7-3 and TRBJ2-3; D is undetermined. This CDR3 has 17 amino acids. The germline V gene has CDR1 SGHTA and CDR2 FQGTGA. V lost 2 bases and J 2 bases, leaving 17 bases between the germline ends. CDR3 bases: TGTGCCAGCAGCTTATACCCGACCCGGCTTAACACAGATACGCAGTATTTT. As protein: CASSLYPTRLNTDTQYF. Based on the CDR3 plus reference TRBV7-3 and TRBJ2-3, the full variable domain is GAGVSQTPSNKVTEKGKYVELRCDPISGHTALYWYRQSLGQGPEFLIYFQGTGAADDSGLPNDRFFAVRPEGSVSTLKIQRTERGDSAVYLCASSLYPTRLNTDTQYFGPGTRLTVL.

This clonotype was picked up a small number of times. This chain uses TRBV7-2 with TRBJ1-2, with 7 bases identical to TRBD1. The CDR3 loop spans 15 amino acids. Per germline, CDR1 SGHTA and CDR2 FQGNSA. The junction had 6 bases not matched to a gene; V was cut back by 5 bases and J by 0 bases. Here the CDR3 DNA reads TGTGCCAGCAGCCCATCGACAGGGACTAACTATGGCTACACCTTC. The encoded protein is CASSPSTGTNYGYTF.

This clonotype occurred once. The J gene is TRBJ2-5, the V gene TRBV27; TRBD2 aligns across 12 bases. This CDR3 region has 16 residues. Germline V CDR1 and CDR2: MNHEY, SMNVEV (reference sequence). V dropped 4 bases and J dropped 3; count of bases not matched to a gene: 6. CDR3 sequence (DNA): TGTGCCAGCAGTTCCCGGACTAGCGGGGATAAAGAGACCCAGTACTTC. This sequence encodes CASSSRTSGDKETQYF.

Ten or more counts support this clonotype. V is TRBV7-6 and J is TRBJ1-6; 9 bases line up with TRBD1. V lost 3 bases to trimming and J lost 8 bases; unmatched junction nucleotides: 2. Germline assignment: CDR1 SGHVS and CDR2 FNYEAQ. The CDR3 loop spans 14 amino acids. The CDR3: CASSFRQGDSPLHF. The CDR3 coding sequence is TGTGCCAGCAGCTTTAGACAGGGGGATTCACCCCTCCACTTT. Looking up the rest from reference TRBV7-6 and TRBJ1-6 gives the full variable domain: GAGVSQSPRYKVTKRGQDVALRCDPISGHVSLYWYRQALGQGPEFLTYFNYEAQQDKSGLPNDRFSAERPEGSISTLTIQRTEQRDSAMYRCASSFRQGDSPLHFGNGTRLTVT.

This clonotype was seen repeatedly, ten times or more. The V and J genes are TRBV7-9 and TRBJ1-4; D unclear. The germline V and J ends were trimmed by 2 bases and 3 bases, with 4 bases remaining between them. CDR1 and CDR2 (germline): SEHNR, FQNEAQ (reference sequence). The CDR3 has 13 residues. The CDR3 DNA follows: TGTGCCAGCAGCTTACAGTCTAATGAAAAACTGTTTTTT. This gives the protein CASSLQSNEKLFF.

The gene calls are TRBV2 and TRBJ2-7, with D uncertain. Trimming took off 2 bases at V and 4 bases at J, with 9 bases between the two ends. Germline CDR1 is SNHLY and CDR2 is FYNNEI. The CDR3 contains 13 residues. The CDR3 DNA reads TGTGCCAGCAGTGAATTAACCCTTTACGAGCAGTACTTC. Translated, it gives CASSELTLYEQYF.

This clonotype came up a few times. V is TRBV27 and J is TRBJ2-1, with D maybe TRBD2 (5 bases). This CDR3 has 16 residues. V dropped 5 bases and J dropped 6 bases, with 20 bases sitting between them. CDR1 and CDR2 from the germline V gene are MNHEY and SMNVEV (reference sequence). The CDR3: CASSPPRVGTPNEQFF. DNA for the CDR3: TGTGCCAGCAGTCCGCCGAGGGTAGGCACCCCCAATGAGCAGTTCTTC.

The V call is TRBV19, the J call TRBJ2-1; D not certain. The V gene's germline CDR1 is LNHDA and CDR2 SQIVND (reference sequence). Trimming stripped 3 bases from V and 7 bases from J, with 19 bases between. The CDR3 has 16 residues. This CDR3 is CASSMRPQLLTNEQFF. The CDR3 nucleotides read TGTGCCAGTAGTATGCGACCCCAACTACTCACTAATGAGCAGTTCTTC. The whole variable domain, filled in from reference TRBV19 and TRBJ2-1, reads DGGITQSPKYLFRKEGQNVTLSCEQNLNHDAMYWYRQDPGQGLRLIYYSQIVNDFQKGDIAEGYSVSREKKESFPLTVTSAQKNPTAFYLCASSMRPQLLTNEQFFGPGTRLTVL.

In this sample, this clonotype turned up a few times. The rearrangement uses TRBV12-3 or TRBV12-4 and TRBJ2-3, with TRBD1 as a possible D gene (6 bases). This CDR3 spans 15 amino acids. Trimming left V 5 bases short and J 2 bases short, with 14 bases between. CDR3 DNA: TGTGCCAGCAGTCCCAGGGACACCTACACAGATACGCAGTATTTT. The encoded protein is CASSPRDTYTDTQYF.

This clonotype was seen a few times. This chain uses TRBV2 with TRBJ1-4; no clear D gene. V gave up 6 bases and J gave up 0 bases, with 5 bases separating them. Looked up from germline, CDR1 is SNHLY and CDR2 is FYNNEI. The CDR3 length is 13 residues. CDR3 protein: CASSRSTNEKLFF. DNA for the CDR3: TGTGCCAGCAGCAGATCAACTAATGAAAAACTGTTTTTT. Full variable domain (rest looked up from reference TRBV2 and TRBJ1-4): EPEVTQTPSHQVTQMGQEVILRCVPISNHLYFYWYRQILGQKVEFLVSFYNNEISEKSEIFDDQFSVERPDGSNFTLKIRSTKLEDSAMYFCASSRSTNEKLFFGSGTQLSVL.

The rearrangement uses TRBV27 and TRBJ2-5, with 13 nucleotides matching TRBD2. The CDR3 spans 17 residues. Trimming cost V 9 bases and J 2 bases; bases outside gene matches: 12. From germline, CDR1 is MNHEY and CDR2 SMNVEV (reference sequence). The DNA for the CDR3 is TGTGCCAGTAGGGGACTAGCGGGGAGATCTTATCAAGAGACCCAGTACTTC. Its translation: CASRGLAGRSYQETQYF.

This clonotype came up a few times. Here the CDR3 DNA reads TGTGCCAGCAGCTCACAGTCCCGGTCTGCGGGCGAAAAACTGTTTTTT. Translation gives CASSSQSRSAGEKLFF. The chain recombines TRBV7-9 with TRBJ1-4; D call uncertain. The V gene lost 4 bases and the J gene lost 8 bases, with 20 bases spanning the gap. This CDR3 is 16 amino acids long. Germline lookup yields CDR1 SEHNR and CDR2 FQNEAQ (reference sequence).

This clonotype has a count of ten or more. V usage is TRBV7-9 and J usage is TRBJ2-4; D gene unclear. This CDR3 has 19 amino acids. Germline V lookup: CDR1 SEHNR, CDR2 FQNEAQ (reference sequence). Trimming removed 1 base at V and 3 bases at J, with 22 bases between. The CDR3 DNA follows: TGTGCCAGCAGCTTAGTCGTGACTCAACCCTCCCGAGACAAAAACATTCAGTACTTC. Amino acid sequence: CASSLVVTQPSRDKNIQYF.

The CDR3 loop is CASSLAGQGETQYF. In nucleotides, the CDR3 is TGCGCCAGCAGCTTGGCTGGGCAAGGAGAGACCCAGTACTTC. The J gene is TRBJ2-5, the V gene TRBV5-1; D gene ambiguous. The CDR3 loop spans 14 amino acids. Germline loops: CDR1 SGHRS, CDR2 YFSETQ. With 0 bases removed from V and 4 bases from J, the gap between germline ends came to 10 bases.

This clonotype was seen a few times. V usage is TRBV20-1 and J usage is TRBJ2-7; 8 nucleotides align to TRBD1. V was pared by 0 bases and J by 4 bases, with 11 bases of the junction left unmatched. The CDR3 spans 16 residues. CDR1 is DFQATT and CDR2 is SNEGSKA in the germline V gene (reference sequence). The CDR3 DNA sequence: TGCAGTGCTAGAGACGCCGGGACAGGCCGACTTTACGAGCAGTACTTC. It is translated as CSARDAGTGRLYEQYF.